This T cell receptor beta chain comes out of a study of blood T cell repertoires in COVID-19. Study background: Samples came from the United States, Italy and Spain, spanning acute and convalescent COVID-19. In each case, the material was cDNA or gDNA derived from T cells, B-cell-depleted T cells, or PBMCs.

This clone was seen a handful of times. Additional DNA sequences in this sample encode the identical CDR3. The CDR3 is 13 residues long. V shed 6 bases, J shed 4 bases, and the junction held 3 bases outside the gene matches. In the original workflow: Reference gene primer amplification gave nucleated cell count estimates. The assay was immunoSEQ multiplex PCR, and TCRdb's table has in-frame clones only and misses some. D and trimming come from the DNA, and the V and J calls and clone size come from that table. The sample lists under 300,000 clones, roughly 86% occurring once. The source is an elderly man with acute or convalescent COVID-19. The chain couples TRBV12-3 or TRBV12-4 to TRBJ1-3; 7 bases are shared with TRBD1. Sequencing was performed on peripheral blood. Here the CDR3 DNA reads TGTGCCAGCAGCCCGGGACAGGGAAACACCATATATTTT. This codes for CASSPGQGNTIYF.